This T cell receptor beta chain was observed in a study of shared clonotypes between healthy human individuals. Study-level information: The donor pool was made up of two women and three men aged 18 to 49.

On this clone itself: Its specificity is unknown.

The CDR3 runs to 14 residues. CDR1 and CDR2 (germline): MNHEY, SVGAGI. V was shortened by 0 bases and J by 6 bases, with 9 bases between the two germline ends. Researchers ran the assay at a deep level. An approximately 200 ng quantity of DNA, around 30,000 T cell genomes, went into the sorted-subset replicate PCRs. The data were produced by immunoSEQ multiplex PCR, yet TCRdb's version contains in-frame clones alone and is incomplete. The sample has around 1.1 million clones; around 82% are singletons. Study-wide points: When naive CD4 clonotypes were compared across four donors, 4% to 5.5% were shared.

The sequence derives from a man aged 18 to 30 in good health. Some clones in this sample may be carry-over from other donors' samples. The specimen sequenced was memory CD4+ T cells from PBMCs. As for subset: CD45RA-negative fraction. V is TRBV6-5 and J is TRBJ2-1, with D tentatively TRBD1 (6 bases). CDR3 amino acids: CASSYSGTLNEQFF. The CDR3 DNA reads as TGTGCCAGCAGTTACTCGGGGACACTCAATGAGCAGTTCTTC.